The following is a T cell receptor beta chain sequence with its context. Germline lookup yields CDR1 SGHTA and CDR2 FQGNSA. The trim removed 3 bases at V and 0 bases at J, leaving 5 bases unmatched. The CDR3 runs 18 residues. Libraries were prepared by immunoSEQ multiplex PCR; TCRdb keeps only in-frame clonotypes and omits some of them. The profile shows some 330,000 clones, about 87% of them singletons. Participant age was roughly 18 to 90 years, and participants resided in roughly 25 US areas. Participants were placed into cohorts based on the clinical history they reported. For recovered donors of Cohort 3, there were two negative PCRs, clearance, or symptom resolution. The entry originates in a study of blood T cell repertoires in COVID-19.

The sample comprised PBMCs or T cells enriched from blood (not recorded which). The clonotype originates from a man under 40 who had recovered from COVID-19. This chain links TRBV7-2 with TRBJ2-4; 13 positions match TRBD2. The CDR3 loop is CASSFGTSGTRAKNIQYF. The CDR3 coding sequence is TGTGCCAGCAGCTTTGGGACTAGCGGGACCCGAGCCAAAAACATTCAGTACTTC.